The 17 T cell receptor beta chains below come from one sample, sequenced in a study of shared clonotypes between healthy human individuals. Here immunoSEQ multiplex PCR was the method, and the copy in TCRdb shows in-frame clones only, minus some. Here the sample spans 950,000 to 1,100,000 clones, approximately 78% being singletons. Sequencing used memory CD4+ T cells from PBMCs. Subset reported: CD45RA-negative fraction. Receptors originate from a man between 18 and 35 years old in good health. Some clones in this sample may be carry-over from other donors' samples.

The V and J genes are TRBV19 and TRBJ1-5; D uncertain. Germline CDR1 is LNHDA and CDR2 is SQIVND (reference sequence). V lost 5 bases, J lost 0 bases, and 8 bases lay in between. The CDR3 is 14 amino acids. The CDR3 sequence is CASSVAVSNQPQHF. CDR3 nucleotide sequence: TGTGCCAGTAGTGTGGCAGTTAGCAATCAGCCCCAGCATTTT.

The chain couples TRBV19 to TRBJ1-1; D is possibly TRBD1 (5 bases). The germline V gene encodes CDR1 LNHDA and CDR2 SQIVND (reference sequence). Deletions cut 5 bases from V and 5 bases from J, with 15 bases between. CDR3 size: 14 residues. The CDR3 DNA reads as TGTGCCAGTAGTTATTGGGGGGAAGGAACTGAAGCTTTCTTT. It translates to CASSYWGEGTEAFF. Based on the CDR3 plus reference TRBV19 and TRBJ1-1, the full variable domain is DGGITQSPKYLFRKEGQNVTLSCEQNLNHDAMYWYRQDPGQGLRLIYYSQIVNDFQKGDIAEGYSVSREKKESFPLTVTSAQKNPTAFYLCASSYWGEGTEAFFGQGTRLTVV.

This chain links TRBV5-1 with TRBJ2-5; TRBD2 matches at 11 bases. The J call is doubtful: the DNA matches TRBJ2-7 better. This CDR3 region has 14 residues. The germline V gene encodes CDR1 SGHRS and CDR2 YFSETQ. CDR3 nucleotides: TGCGCCAGCAGCCCCGGGACTAGCGGCTACGAGCAGTACTTC. This gives the protein CASSPGTSGYEQYF.

The rearrangement links TRBV2 to TRBJ1-5, with 11 bases fitting TRBD1. V was pared by 6 bases and J by 11 bases, with 12 bases of the junction left unmatched. CDR1 SNHLY and CDR2 FYNNEI come from the germline V gene. The CDR3 extends over 15 amino acids. This CDR3 is CASRPGQGEVRTQHF. The CDR3 DNA reads TGTGCCAGCAGGCCGGGACAGGGGGAGGTTAGGACCCAGCATTTT.

V is TRBV29-1 and J is TRBJ2-7, with D perhaps TRBD2 (6 bases). Between the trimmed V and J ends, which lost 6 bases and 7 bases, there was a span of 22 bases. The CDR3 contains 14 residues. Looked up from germline, CDR1 is SQVTM and CDR2 is ANQGSEA. In DNA, the CDR3 is TGCAGCGTCCTAAGGGACTCCCGGAGTTTGGAGCAGTACTTC. This sequence encodes CSVLRDSRSLEQYF.

The chain couples TRBV10-3 to TRBJ2-3, with TRBD2 identical over 13 bases. Germline CDR1 ENHRY, CDR2 SYGVKD. Trimming cost V 9 bases and J 2 bases; bases outside gene matches: 20. The CDR3 loop spans 20 amino acids. The CDR3 protein is CAISREGIGLAGDLTDTQYF. The CDR3 nucleotides are TGTGCCATAAGCCGGGAAGGGATTGGACTAGCGGGAGACCTCACAGATACGCAGTATTTT.

The CDR3 region has the DNA TGTGCCAGCAGTTTATCCCTAGGAGCGGGAGACGACAATGAGCAGTTCTTC. Translated: CASSLSLGAGDDNEQFF. The V and J genes are TRBV28 and TRBJ2-1, with TRBD2 matching over 8 bases. The V and J ends lost 1 base and 5 bases, in that order; junction bases with no gene match: 10. The length of the CDR3 is 17 residues. Germline CDR1 reads MDHEN; CDR2 reads SYDVKM.

Concerning this clone: The same CDR3 is also encoded by other DNA sequences in this sample. The chain employs TRBV28 and TRBJ2-7; TRBD2 matches at 7 bases. CDR1 and CDR2 (germline): MDHEN, SYDVKM. The CDR3 length is 14 residues. Germline trimming cut 2 bases from V and 2 bases from J; bases unmatched to any gene: 3. The CDR3 DNA sequence: TGTGCCAGCAGTTTAAGCGGGGAAACCTACGAGCAGTACTTC. Amino acids: CASSLSGETYEQYF.

This clone was observed a single time. V is TRBV6-6 and J is TRBJ2-3, with D possibly TRBD2 on 5 matching bases. With 4 bases removed from V and 12 bases from J, the gap between germline ends came to 17 bases. Per germline, CDR1 MNHNY and CDR2 SVGAGI (reference sequence). The CDR3 length is 13 residues. CDR3 residues: CASSSIRGFDQYF. Written as DNA, the CDR3 is TGTGCCAGCAGTTCCATCAGAGGGTTTGACCAGTATTTT.

The chain carries TRBV29-1 and TRBJ2-2; the D is unclear. Trimming took 4 bases from V and 2 from J, leaving 8 bases between them. The germline V gene encodes CDR1 SQVTM and CDR2 ANQGSEA. There are 13 residues in the CDR3. CDR3 residues: CSVVRLNTGELFF. The CDR3 DNA is TGCAGCGTTGTGCGGTTAAACACCGGGGAGCTGTTTTTT.

This clone turned up a few times. The chain is built from TRBV7-2 and TRBJ2-5; TRBD1 agrees at 9 bases. The CDR3 totals 15 residues. The germline gives CDR1 SGHTA, CDR2 FQGNSA. Losses at the gene ends were 4 bases for V and 2 bases for J; bases not matched to a gene: 5. The CDR3 DNA reads as TGTGCCAGCAGCTACGCCGGGACAGGGCAAGAGACCCAGTACTTC. It yields the protein CASSYAGTGQETQYF.

This clone was seen many times. Lacking the conserved final phenylalanine or tryptophan, this CDR3 likely reflects a read error. Because the CDR3's place on the DNA is in doubt, the DNA is left out and the CDR3 is given as listed by TCRdb. The J gene is TRBJ1-1, the V gene TRBV30. Germline V CDR1 and CDR2: GTSNPN, SVGIG (reference sequence). The CDR3 adds up to 14 amino acids, both ends counted. The CDR3 loop is CAWRPLIRGGGLSC.

This clone was seen ten or more times. The chain uses TRBV15 and TRBJ1-4; D is possibly TRBD1 (5 bases). Trimming left V 0 bases short and J 8 bases short, with 16 bases between. Germline V gene sequence: CDR1 LNHNV, CDR2 YYDKDF (reference sequence). The CDR3 consists of 16 residues. The CDR3 bases are TGTGCCACCAGCAGAGAGGGTAGCAGGGTAGGAGAAAAACTGTTTTTT. It translates to CATSREGSRVGEKLFF.

V and J are TRBV10-2 and TRBJ2-7; tentatively, D is TRBD2 (5 bases). V was pared by 4 bases and J by 4 bases, with 11 bases between. CDR3 length: 13 residues. Germline V gene data show CDR1 as WSHSY and CDR2 as SAAADI. CDR3 DNA sequence: TGCGCCAGCAGTGTTTCTAGCTTGTACGAGCAGTACTTC. Amino acid sequence: CASSVSSLYEQYF.

This chain joins TRBV21-1 and TRBJ1-2; the listed D gene, TRBD1, was not tested against the DNA. TRBV21-1 is annotated as a pseudogene. This CDR3 region has 16 residues. CDR3 sequence reads: CASTFLGARGSYGYTF. The CDR3 region has the DNA TGTGCCAGCACTTTCCTGGGGGCGAGGGGGAGCTATGGCTACACCTTC.

V gene TRBV5-1 combines with J gene TRBJ2-7; 8 bases match TRBD2. Trimming removed 2 bases from V and 2 bases from J; junction bases left unmatched: 6. Germline V gene sequence: CDR1 SGHRS, CDR2 YFSETQ. The length of the CDR3 is 15 residues. The CDR3 sequence is CASSFSGIVPYEQYF. As DNA, the CDR3 is TGCGCCAGCAGCTTTAGCGGGATTGTCCCCTACGAGCAGTACTTC.

V usage is TRBV9 and J usage is TRBJ1-2, with D perhaps TRBD1 (5 bases). With 4 bases removed from V and 2 bases from J, the gap between germline ends came to 6 bases. In germline, CDR1 is SGDLS, CDR2 YYNGEE. The CDR3 has 12 amino acids. The CDR3 sequence: CASSRDNYGYTF. The CDR3 nucleotides are TGTGCCAGCAGCAGGGACAACTATGGCTACACCTTC. The full variable domain, with the rest looked up from reference TRBV9 and TRBJ1-2, is DSGVTQTPKHLITATGQRVTLRCSPRSGDLSVYWYQQSLDQGLQFLIQYYNGEERAKGNILERFSAQQFPDLHSELNLSSLELGDSALYFCASSRDNYGYTFGSGTRLTVV.